This TCR beta chain was profiled in a study of cytomegalovirus exposure and HLA in healthy donors (dated by TCRdb to 2015 to 2018). Background for the entire study: In an earlier analysis of approximately 500 of the donors, roughly 300 Gb of sequence data and 95 million to 130 million unique TCR beta sequences from 180 million or so T cells were reported. About 320 gigabases of sequencing data and approximately 80 million unique TCR sequences were included in an early release covering 550 to 800 HLA-typed donors. Of the 398 genotyped donors, approximately 82% fell in the genetic ancestry cluster associated with self-reported Caucasian donors. The study aimed to test whether signatures of past pathogen exposure could be identified by cataloging public T cell receptors. The T cell repertoires of 666 subjects were profiled by immunosequencing and related to cytomegalovirus serostatus. A separate validation cohort of roughly 130 different subjects was used in addition to the roughly 700-subject first cohort. To predict cytomegalovirus infection status, the study combined high-throughput TCR immunosequencing, statistical association of individual TCRs with disease status, and machine learning. A later analysis re-analyzed previously published TCR beta repertoires from hundreds of donors and added high-resolution HLA genotyping to study TCR occurrence patterns. In the later analysis, no new phenotypic data were used to find candidate immune exposures; instead, reliance was placed on TCR beta sequences and their occurrence across donors. To decide whether each TCR beta V gene segment behaved as functional or pseudogenic, an earlier analysis of approximately 620 of the donors relied on high-throughput TCR beta sequencing. Donor age, sex, ethnicity and CMV serostatus were compiled together with the repertoire data. In a later genetic analysis, genome-wide SNP genotypes for about 55% of the roughly 700 donors were used, and that subset was treated as a discovery cohort. Every discovery cohort repertoire had been produced on one sequencing platform. Class I and class II HLA loci were covered by the typing at four-digit resolution. The number of typed donors differed by locus: about 629-640 for A, B, C, DRB1 and DQB1; 522 for DQA1; approximately 600 for DPA1; and roughly 470 for DPB1. Four or five DR-DQ haplotypes were handled as single units for association and clustering because linkage in the cohort was strong. Among roughly 400 genotyped donors of the cohort, an average of approximately 220,000 unique TCR beta nucleotide sequences was sequenced per donor, of which 15% to 20% were non-productive.

The cohort comprised fewer than 700 healthy bone marrow donors. Cohort members were all nominally healthy when sampled, although unrecorded immune exposures were likely present. The donor was CMV seronegative and belonged to the group of 352 seronegative cohort members. A peripheral blood sample was provided by each donor, and peripheral blood mononuclear cells were used for TCR beta sequencing. Genomic DNA extraction from the blood cell samples was performed with the Qiagen DNeasy Blood Extraction Kit. Paper-wide results and their limitations: In a later analysis, the rate of TCR association differed among HLA loci, with DRB1 alleles having the most associated TCRs and HLA-C alleles having the fewest. The authors suggested that the approach could potentially be generalized to other disease states and immunological phenotypes. In a later analysis, most CMV-associated TCR beta chains were found to appear HLA-restricted, with HLA associations seemingly driven largely by CMV exposure. According to a later genetic analysis, donors in an Asian-associated ancestry cluster had fewer N-insertions in productive TCRs than the approximately 690-donor mean. The earlier analysis of about 600 of the donors excluded roughly 17 rarely observed V segments, including chromosome 9 orphons, because counts were too low. In a later analysis, several top co-occurrence clusters were reported to appear linked to parvovirus B19, influenza, CMV and Epstein-Barr virus. A cluster of highly shared sequence variants was judged likely to represent a technical artifact of the sequencing pipeline. The study listed 150 to 200 TCR beta chains as associated with cytomegalovirus. Linkage disequilibrium might explain the correlated functional status among segregating V segments, but an unknown experimental factor could not be ruled out. A further reported finding was that TCR beta sequences accurately predicted the HLA-A and HLA-B alleles for most subjects in the first cohort. Some IMGT-functional V segments, including TRBV6-2 and TRBV6-3, could not be told apart with the 87-base-pair reads, so those segments were excluded. This cohort had only TCR beta chains sequenced, and the lack of alpha or paired-chain data limited which features could be detected. An association between a missense DCLRE1C variant and V-gene and J-gene trimming of TCR beta chains was found in a later genetic analysis and replicated in an independent cohort. An earlier analysis of 587 of the donors showed that most TCR beta V segments appeared in productive rearrangements either about 90% or about 30% of the time, which broadly matched IMGT annotations. A later analysis associated 17,000 or so TCR beta sequences with specific HLA alleles at a false discovery rate of 0.05. Strong co-occurrence of HLA alleles, especially DR and DQ, made assigning TCR associations to individual alleles difficult. In a later analysis, HLA-associated TCR beta chains showed more clonal expansion and lower generation probabilities than non-associated chains that were equally common. The classifier was reported to diagnose cytomegalovirus status with high specificity and sensitivity in both the original cohort and the validation cohort. Because HLA typing was unavailable for some donors at each locus, only the typed subset was used in association tests. The presence/absence analyses assumed that sequencing depth was roughly uniform across donors, and that assumption may not be true. In vitro tests confirmed that a few of the cytomegalovirus-associated TCR beta chains recognize cytomegalovirus antigens. CMV serostatus was the only immune exposure information available for the cohort. Most TCR sequences were seen in very few donors, while some public TCRs were found in many individuals.

Library method: the immunoSEQ multiplex PCR assay. A mixture of 60 forward primers for TCR Vbeta segments and 13 reverse primers for TCR Jbeta segments was used in the multiplex PCR. The CDR3 region of rearranged TCR beta genes was amplified from genomic DNA with a multiplex PCR assay. Amplified TCR beta libraries were sequenced as 87-base-pair reads on the Illumina HiSeq System. The study's processing was this. In a later analysis, roughly 80 million unique TCR beta chains were counted across the 650 to 700 repertoires, and roughly 11 million of these chains were shared by at least two donors. To remove PCR and sequencing errors, raw reads were error-corrected and collapsed into unique sequences using a nearest-neighbor algorithm that merged closely related sequences. V, D and J gene segments were assigned by aligning CDR3 sequences to IMGT reference sequences. For a sequence to be retained, at least a six-nucleotide match to both a V gene segment and a J gene segment was required. A rearrangement was called productive if the CDR3 had no stop codons and remained in frame with V and J, and every other rearrangement was called non-productive. Following IMGT convention, CDR3 was defined as the stretch from the second conserved V-encoded cysteine up to the conserved J-encoded phenylalanine. The earlier analysis of 450 to 750 of the donors excluded any sequence lacking an unambiguous match to a single V gene segment. In an earlier analysis of a few hundred of the donors, a V segment was called functional when productive rearrangements were above 56.7%, and segregating when the standard deviation between donors exceeded 5%. A statistical classification framework was built to diagnose cytomegalovirus status from the catalog of TCR beta chain sequences. In a later analysis, V and J genes were assigned by comparing TCR nucleotide sequences against IMGT/GENE-DB human TR gene sequences. Using the TCRdist pipeline, a later analysis assigned CDR3 sequences along with most-parsimonious VDJ recombination scenarios. In a later analysis, each TCR beta chain was defined by its CDR3 amino acid sequence together with its V-gene family, and reads without a unique V-gene family were excluded. As a way to deal with suspected cross-contamination and a sequencing artifact, a later analysis dropped 450 to 700 nucleotide sequences that were highly shared and had low generation probability. In a later analysis, a clonal expansion index for each public chain was calculated from normalized within-repertoire ranks of inferred template counts. In a later analysis, generation probabilities were computed with a VDJ recombination model fitted to out-of-frame rearrangements, and the resulting probabilities were checked against IGoR. In a later analysis, TCR-TCR, TCR-HLA and TCR-CMV co-occurrence was scored with hypergeometric tests, and a repertoire-size bias correction was applied to TCR pairs. To estimate false discovery rates, a later analysis permuted the HLA or CMV assignments 20 times. In a later analysis, co-occurring TCRs were grouped using DBSCAN, with TCRdist sequence similarity added in when clustering inside HLA-allele-positive subsets. For co-occurrence clustering, repertoires with fewer than 30,000 or more than 120,000 public chains were excluded, along with several repertoires with anomalous nucleotide sharing. Here the immuneACCESS table is served through TCRdb, limited to in-frame sequences with V and J called. Missing clones are a known gap in these copies; in checked studies unresolved V genes cover under half, and the rest lacks a known reason. V, J and clone size are taken as reported in that table, and D and trimming were inferred from the DNA itself. Counted in this sample were some 150,000 clones; 70% to 90% of them appeared once. Together, the top ten hold more than 2% of the sample.

Concerning this clone itself: This receptor's antigen is unknown. Per-nucleotide qualities are absent, and no much larger clonotype sits a single base away.

The germline V gene gives CDR1 as MNHEY and CDR2 as SVGAGI. Between the V and J ends, shortened by 8 bases and 4 bases respectively, the junction contains 15 bases. The CDR3 starts with the cysteine, ends with the phenylalanine, and has 15 residues. Solely the CDR3 DNA is kept, with 45 bases framed from the first base. This receptor was taken from a woman under 30 in good health and CMV-seronegative. Sequences were obtained from PBMCs. Recombination connected TRBV6-5 to TRBJ1-6; matching of 5 bases hints at TRBD1 as the D gene. DNA sequence: TGTGCCAGCTTCAACGGGGGGGGTTATAATTCACCCCTCCACTTT. It is translated as CASFNGGGYNSPLHF.